The sequence of this T cell receptor beta chain was determined in a study of OX40 agonist ivuxolimab in advanced cancers. The study, taken as a whole, reports: Expanded clones tended on average to be more numerous among CD8+ T cells than CD4+.

Using immunoSEQ multiplex PCR, the repertoire was profiled, and TCRdb retains in-frame clones only, with some absent. The sample records some 46,000 clones, roughly nine tenths being singletons. Deletions cut 3 bases from V and 6 bases from J, with 9 bases between. Germline CDR1 is MNHEY and CDR2 is SMNVEV (reference sequence). The CDR3 has 13 residues. Points on this clone: Its antigen is still unknown.

Patients had blood sampled at baseline and again on cycle 4 day 1 and cycle 7 day 1. This TCR was sampled from an adult with an advanced solid tumor such as melanoma, head and neck, liver or kidney cancer. The chain is built from TRBV27 and TRBJ2-1; D perhaps matches TRBD2 (5 bases). The source was CD4+ or CD8+ T cells sorted from blood, collected in a trial of the OX40 agonist ivuxolimab. Written as DNA, the CDR3 is TGTGCCAGCAGTTTCGAGGGCTCCAATGAGCAGTTCTTC. It encodes CASSFEGSNEQFF.